The next 5 T cell receptor beta chains were all read from a single sample in a study of spatial heterogeneity in lung cancer. Study-level points and caveats: Tumoral mutation counts were tracked by counts of expanded intratumoral alpha and beta TCRs.

Using its own MiXCR run on the 5' RACE reads, TCRdb lists one record per CDR3 protein. In the table there are more than 6,500 distinct CDR3 sequences, around 13% of which are singletons. Their specific antigens are unknown. Time point denoted: sample taken at primary tumor resection. The source was lung tumor tissue, collected at surgery. These TCRs come from a male donor with early-stage non-small cell lung cancer.

This clonotype is deemed medium-sized. This beta chain turned up in a library designed for alpha chains; as an off-target read, its abundance says little. The chain uses TRBV9 and TRBJ2-4; 7 bases are a match to TRBD1. Germline V gene sequence: CDR1 SGDLS, CDR2 YYNGEE. J gave up 5 bases and V 0 bases, and 5 bases lay outside the gene matches. The CDR3 consists of 15 residues. This chain's CDR3 is CASSVEYRGENIQYF. CDR3 coding DNA: TGTGCCAGCAGCGTAGAATACAGGGGAGAAAACATTCAGTACTTC.

A word on this clonotype: This beta chain was picked up by a library intended for alpha chains and is off target, so its count carries little meaning. This sequence joins TRBV29-1 and TRBJ2-5; tentatively, D is TRBD1 (6 bases). V dropped 4 bases and J dropped 2 bases, with 11 bases sitting between them. The CDR3 loop spans 13 amino acids. The germline CDR1 and CDR2 sequences are SQVTM and ANQGSEA. The CDR3 DNA sequence: TGCAGCGTTGCGGGGACACAACAAGAGACCCAGTACTTC. This codes for CSVAGTQQETQYF.

This clonotype is termed medium-sized. The library was prepared for alpha chains; this beta chain is a stray read, so its frequency means little. This rearrangement joins TRBV27 to TRBJ1-4; D is unclear. The CDR3 loop spans 16 amino acids. Trimming stripped 6 bases from V and 5 bases from J, with 19 bases between. Germline CDR1 MNHEY, CDR2 SMNVEV (reference sequence). CDR3 loop: CASSPFGGLGNEKLFF. DNA of the CDR3: TGTGCCAGCAGCCCCTTTGGTGGCCTAGGGAATGAAAAACTGTTTTTT.

Turning to this clonotype: The size of this beta chain means little, since it is a stray read in a library made for alpha chains. This chain joins TRBV20-1 and TRBJ1-5; D not resolved. Trimming cost V 2 bases and J 4 bases, with 3 bases left between them. The CDR3 is 11 residues long. The V gene's germline CDR1 is DFQATT and CDR2 SNEGSKA (reference sequence). The CDR3 sequence is CSARRNQPQHF. CDR3 in DNA: TGCAGTGCTAGAAGGAATCAGCCCCAGCATTTT.

This clonotype was seen ten or more times. With the library built for alpha chains, this beta chain is off target and its frequency is not meaningful. The chain has TRBV6-5 and TRBJ1-5, with D unresolved. In germline, CDR1 is MNHEY, CDR2 SVGAGI. The germline V and J ends were trimmed by 6 bases and 3 bases, with 18 bases remaining between them. CDR3 length equals 16 residues. The CDR3 region is CASSHPLRGINQPQHF. The CDR3 coding sequence is TGTGCCAGCAGCCACCCCCTTCGGGGTATCAATCAGCCCCAGCATTTT.